These T cell receptor beta chains were read from a single sample in a study of blood T cells in healthy people across ages. MiXCR, run by TCRdb on the 5' RACE reads, gives a single entry per CDR3 protein. The sample lists hundreds of thousands of distinct CDR3 sequences, around 43% occurring once. The specimen was blood. Every receptor here comes from a man aged 60 to 75 in good health. CDR3s include the opening cysteine and the closing phenylalanine or tryptophan. D genes are given only for firm matches. Clone size, where shown, is once, few, many, or a class for clones that have expanded.

J | size | length | D | V | CDR3 | DNA
TRBJ2-3 | . | 15 | . | TRBV5-1 | CASSLAPGVTDTQYF | TGCGCCAGCAGCTTGGCCCCGGGTGTCACAGATACGCAGTATTTT
TRBJ2-1 | few | 17 | . | TRBV5-6 | CASSLGGVAVSYNEQFF | TGTGCCAGCAGCTTGGGAGGGGTAGCAGTCTCCTACAATGAGCAGTTCTTC
TRBJ2-5 | many | 9 | . | TRBV29-1 | CSVGETQYF | TGCAGCGTTGGGGAGACCCAGTACTTC
TRBJ2-5 | few | 13 | . | TRBV11-2 | CATAAGQQETQYF | TGTGCCACGGCGGCGGGGCAACAAGAGACCCAGTACTTC
TRBJ2-7 | many | 15 | TRBD1 | TRBV6-2/TRBV6-3 | CASVTGTGGSYEQYF | TGTGCCAGCGTAACCGGGACAGGGGGGAGCTACGAGCAGTACTTC
TRBJ1-2 | . | 11 | . | TRBV18 | CASSPDFGYTF | TGTGCCAGCTCACCGGACTTTGGCTACACCTTC
TRBJ2-7 | . | 13 | . | TRBV27 | CASSITTGCEQYF | TGTGCCAGCAGTATCACAACAGGGTGCGAGCAGTACTTC
TRBJ2-1 | . | 12 | . | TRBV28 | CASSSTGWEQFF | TGTGCCAGCAGTAGTACAGGGTGGGAGCAGTTCTTC
TRBJ1-6 | . | 15 | . | TRBV20-1 | CSAPRGDSYNSPLHF | TGCAGTGCCCCGCGGGGGGACTCCTATAATTCACCCCTCCACTTT
TRBJ2-7 | . | 15 | . | TRBV5-1 | CASSLTGGLSYEQYF | TGCGCCAGCAGCTTAACAGGGGGACTATCCTACGAGCAGTACTTC
TRBJ1-2 | . | 14 | . | TRBV4-1 | CASREGGADMGYTF | TGCGCCAGCAGAGAGGGGGGCGCAGATATGGGCTACACCTTC
TRBJ2-3 | . | 12 | . | TRBV12-3/TRBV12-4 | CASSLGEVTQYF | TGTGCCAGCAGTTTAGGGGAAGTTACGCAGTATTTT
TRBJ2-4 | . | 14 | . | TRBV12-3/TRBV12-4 | CASRMWETKNIQYF | TGTGCCAGCAGAATGTGGGAGACCAAAAACATTCAGTACTTC
TRBJ2-7 | . | 14 | . | TRBV28 | CASSLFGLSYEQYF | TGTGCCAGCAGTTTATTCGGGTTATCCTACGAGCAGTACTTC
TRBJ2-7 | many | 18 | TRBD2 | TRBV4-1 | CASSRETGLAGTTYEQYF | TGCGCCAGCAGCCGAGAGACGGGACTAGCGGGGACAACCTACGAGCAGTACTTC
TRBJ2-5 | . | 17 | TRBD2 | TRBV5-1 | CASSFGTSGGSQETQYF | TGCGCCAGCAGCTTCGGTACTAGCGGGGGGTCCCAAGAGACCCAGTACTTC
TRBJ2-2 | . | 16 | . | TRBV5-1 | CAGSLVGPPLGGELFF | TGCGCCGGCAGCTTGGTTGGGCCACCGCTCGGCGGGGAGCTGTTTTTT
TRBJ1-2 | . | 16 | TRBD1 | TRBV28 | CASSLSRGQGNYGYTF | TGTGCCAGCAGTTTATCCAGGGGGCAGGGTAACTATGGCTACACCTTC
TRBJ1-3 | . | 16 | . | TRBV7-2 | CASSRDGGPSGNTIYF | TGTGCCAGCAGCCGGGACGGGGGCCCCTCTGGAAACACCATATATTTT
TRBJ1-5 | few | 16 | TRBD1 | TRBV24-1 | CATSDHEDRARQPQHF | TGTGCCACCAGTGACCACGAAGACAGGGCACGTCAGCCCCAGCATTTT
TRBJ2-7 | . | 14 | . | TRBV27 | CASRHQTHPYEQYF | TGTGCCAGCAGACACCAAACACACCCCTACGAGCAGTACTTC
TRBJ2-7 | many | 15 | TRBD1 | TRBV12-3/TRBV12-4 | CASSLTGQGYHEQYF | TGTGCCAGCAGTTTAACGGGACAGGGTTATCACGAGCAGTACTTC
TRBJ2-2 | . | 16 | . | TRBV14 | CASSQAGLINTGELFF | TGTGCCAGCAGCCAAGCAGGACTCATAAACACCGGGGAGCTGTTTTTT
TRBJ2-3 | . | 19 | . | TRBV7-2 | CASSSSTAKAGTRTDTQYF | TGTGCCAGCAGCTCATCTACCGCGAAGGCCGGGACTCGCACAGATACGCAGTATTTT
TRBJ1-6 | . | 15 | . | TRBV6-1 | CASSEGISSDSPLHF | TGTGCCAGCAGTGAAGGGATCAGCAGCGATTCACCCCTCCACTTT
TRBJ2-1 | few | 13 | . | TRBV3-1 | CASSLLRTHEQFF | TGTGCCAGCAGCCTTCTCAGGACGCATGAGCAGTTCTTC
TRBJ2-7 | . | 15 | . | TRBV27 | CASSLTGTQTYEQYF | TGTGCCAGCAGTCTAACCGGGACACAGACCTACGAGCAGTACTTC
TRBJ2-3 | few | 14 | TRBD2 | TRBV20-1 | CSASGGGYTDTQYF | TGCAGTGCTAGCGGCGGGGGATACACAGATACGCAGTATTTT
TRBJ2-3 | . | 11 | . | TRBV4-3 | CASTAETMRYF | TGCGCCAGCACGGCGGAGACAATGCGGTATTTT
TRBJ2-7 | . | 14 | . | TRBV28 | CASSRTPGYYEQYF | TGTGCCAGCAGTCGGACCCCGGGTTACTACGAGCAGTACTTC
TRBJ1-4 | . | 15 | TRBD1 | TRBV20-1 | CSARDSGGPNEKLFF | TGCAGTGCTAGAGATTCAGGGGGCCCAAATGAAAAACTGTTTTTT
TRBJ1-1 | few | 15 | . | TRBV6-2/TRBV6-3 | CASSHGGAMNTEAFF | TGTGCCAGCAGTCATGGGGGGGCCATGAACACTGAAGCTTTCTTT
TRBJ1-1 | . | 12 | . | TRBV5-1 | CASTMGNTEAFF | TGCGCCAGCACCATGGGCAACACTGAAGCTTTCTTT
TRBJ2-1 | few | 17 | . | TRBV6-5 | CASSYSMTRSSYNEQFF | TGTGCCAGCAGTTACTCAATGACCCGGAGCTCCTACAATGAGCAGTTCTTC
TRBJ1-2 | . | 13 | . | TRBV20-1 | CSAYIQTFYGYTF | TGCAGTGCTTACATACAGACCTTCTATGGCTACACCTTC
TRBJ2-3 | few | 13 | . | TRBV28 | CASSLRGEDTQYF | TGTGCCAGCAGTTTACGGGGCGAAGATACGCAGTATTTT
TRBJ2-7 | . | 15 | TRBD1 | TRBV5-1 | CASSLGTGKGYEQYF | TGCGCCAGCAGCCTAGGGACAGGGAAAGGGTACGAGCAGTACTTC